The 29 T cell receptor beta chains listed next were all sequenced from one sample in a study of human T cells and chemical hapten exposure. One entry per CDR3 protein results from TCRdb running MiXCR on the RACE reads. Among about 140,000 distinct CDR3 sequences, approximately 12% were seen once, and the ten largest hold less than 1.5%. Time point specified: patch test 2, 6 weeks after DPC sensitization. The treatment here: therapeutic diphenylcyclopropenone sensitization with weekly scalp DPC. Sequences were derived from whole blood, sampled in connection with sensitization to the hapten diphenylcyclopropenone (DPC). These receptors came from a woman in her 50s with alopecia areata. Some clones in this sample may be carry-over from other donors' samples.

The chain recombines TRBV9 with TRBJ2-2, with D perhaps TRBD1 or TRBD2 (5 bases each). Per the germline V gene, CDR1 is SGDLS and CDR2 is YYNGEE. The CDR3 has 15 residues. V dropped 3 bases and J dropped 6 bases, with 15 bases sitting between them. The CDR3 spells CASSALPVGAGELFF. CDR3 DNA sequence: TGTGCCAGCAGCGCTCTCCCGGTGGGGGCCGGGGAGCTGTTTTTT.

The rearrangement uses TRBV11-2 and TRBJ2-4, with a weak D call TRBD1 (6 bases). V was cut by 5 bases and J by 0 bases, with 14 bases left in between. Germline assignment: CDR1 SGHAT and CDR2 FQNNGV. This CDR3 is 16 amino acids long. The CDR3, as DNA: TGTGCCAGCAGCAATCAGGGGCCTCTAGCCAAAAACATTCAGTACTTC. Translating it yields CASSNQGPLAKNIQYF.

This clonotype has more than one count but fewer than ten. The chain links TRBV6-1 to TRBJ2-7, with TRBD1 matching 11 bases. The CDR3 is made up of 14 amino acids. Trimming removed 5 bases from V and 6 bases from J; junction bases left unmatched: 6. Germline CDR1 MNHNS, CDR2 SASEGT. The CDR3 DNA reads as TGTGCCAGCAGTTCGCCGGACAGGGGGCGCGAGCAGTACTTC. Translation gives CASSSPDRGREQYF.

This clonotype was detected a few times. The chain uses TRBV29-1 and TRBJ2-1; the D is unclear. This CDR3 spans 15 amino acids. V was cut by 5 bases and J by 5 bases, with 19 bases left in between. Per the germline V gene, CDR1 is SQVTM and CDR2 is ANQGSEA. CDR3 sequence: CSVRRAPSADNEQFF. CDR3 bases: TGCAGCGTTCGCCGGGCCCCCTCGGCGGACAATGAGCAGTTCTTC.

The sample holds a few counts of this clonotype. A read error may produce the germline difference seen at one junction end. The chain couples TRBV3-1 to TRBJ1-1, with D possibly matching TRBD1 (5 bases). The CDR3 covers 15 residues. Germline V gene lookup returns CDR1 LGHDT and CDR2 YNNKEL (reference sequence). The DNA for the CDR3 is TGTGCCAGCAGCCCCCGGGGACCCCTGAGCACTGAAGTTTTCTTT. Amino acids: CASSPRGPLSTEVFF.

The genes are TRBV7-3 and TRBJ2-7; a possible D gene is TRBD2 (6 bases). The CDR3 runs 15 residues. The V and J ends lost 5 bases and 6 bases respectively, with 20 bases between them. Per germline, CDR1 SGHTA and CDR2 FQGTGA. CDR3: CASSTWGLRKAEQYF. The CDR3 bases are TGTGCCAGCAGCACCTGGGGACTGCGCAAAGCCGAGCAGTACTTC.

This clonotype occurred many times. J is TRBJ2-1 and V is TRBV6-2 or TRBV6-3, with TRBD2 as a possible D gene (6 bases). The CDR3 sequence is 17 residues long. Trimming took 9 bases from V and 4 from J, leaving 25 bases between them. Germline V lookup: CDR1 MNHEY, CDR2 SVGEGT. The chain's CDR3 is CASKPNQGGLSYNEQFF. Written as DNA, the CDR3 is TGTGCCAGTAAACCAAATCAGGGTGGACTATCATACAATGAGCAGTTCTTC.

The chain links TRBV28 to TRBJ2-7; 11 bases align to TRBD1. Germline loops: CDR1 MDHEN, CDR2 SYDVKM. The CDR3 covers 14 residues. Trimming at V came to 5 bases and at J to 6 bases, leaving 6 bases not matched to a gene. DNA for the CDR3: TGTGCCAGCAGTGGGACAGGGGGTAATCCCGAGCAGTACTTC. Protein product: CASSGTGGNPEQYF.

The gene calls are TRBV19 and TRBJ2-6; D remains ambiguous. The V gene's germline CDR1 is LNHDA and CDR2 SQIVND (reference sequence). CDR3 length: 17 amino acids. V dropped 6 bases and J dropped 0 bases, with 15 bases sitting between them. The CDR3 sequence is CASSQRPPSSGANVLTF. The CDR3 region has the DNA TGTGCCAGTAGCCAAAGGCCGCCAAGCTCTGGGGCCAACGTCCTGACTTTC.

This clonotype was counted many times. This rearrangement joins TRBV6-6 to TRBJ2-7; D gene uncertain. Germline V lookup: CDR1 MNHNY, CDR2 SVGAGI (reference sequence). CDR3 length equals 15 residues. V shed 0 bases and J shed 5 bases, with 14 bases lying between them. CDR3 in amino acids: CASSYSRMAGDEQYF. CDR3 DNA sequence: TGTGCCAGCAGTTACTCGAGAATGGCCGGAGACGAGCAGTACTTC.

This clonotype was detected only a few times. The CDR3 DNA reads TGCGCCAGCAGCTTGGGGATGGCCGCTAGCACAGATACGCAGTATTTT. Amino acids: CASSLGMAASTDTQYF. The chain uses TRBV5-1 and TRBJ2-3; D ambiguous. Germline V CDR1 and CDR2: SGHRS, YFSETQ. V lost 0 bases and J lost 0, with 11 bases in between. The CDR3 has 16 residues. Drawing the rest from reference TRBV5-1 and TRBJ2-3, the complete variable domain is KAGVTQTPRYLIKTRGQQVTLSCSPISGHRSVSWYQQTPGQGLQFLFEYFSETQRNKGNFPGRFSGRQFSNSRSEMNVSTLELGDSALYLCASSLGMAASTDTQYFGPGTRLTVL.

The chain couples TRBV5-1 to TRBJ2-7; D gene unclear. The CDR3 runs 12 residues. Germline V gene data show CDR1 as SGHRS and CDR2 as YFSETQ. Trimming took off 6 bases at V and 5 bases at J, with 12 bases between the two ends. CDR3 protein: CASKSLLDEQYF. The CDR3, as DNA: TGCGCCAGCAAGTCCCTACTTGACGAGCAGTACTTC.

A word on this clonotype: This may be a read error: a much more frequent sequence differs by one nucleotide. The genes are TRBV6-5 and TRBJ1-6; maybe TRBD1 (6 bases). Germline CDR1 MNHEY, CDR2 SVGAGI. This CDR3 contains 14 residues. The V end was cut by 7 bases, the J end by 8 bases, with 15 bases between. CDR3 residues: CASTLTGLDSPLHF. The CDR3 DNA is TGTGCCAGCACTTTGACAGGTCTCGATTCACCCCTCCACTTT.

V and J are TRBV14 and TRBJ1-6, with 7 nucleotides matching TRBD1. With 2 bases clipped from V and 6 bases from J, the junction kept 7 bases outside the gene matches. This CDR3 is 16 amino acids long. CDR1 is SGHDN, CDR2 FVKESK, per germline. The CDR3 DNA sequence: TGTGCCAGCAGCCAACTATCGGGACAGCGTAATTCACCCCTCCACTTT. Protein product: CASSQLSGQRNSPLHF.

The genes are TRBV6-1 and TRBJ2-1; D ambiguous. The CDR3 loop spans 11 amino acids. Germline V gene data show CDR1 as MNHNS and CDR2 as SASEGT. The V gene lost 1 base and the J gene lost 10 bases, with 5 bases spanning the gap. The CDR3 bases are TGTGCCAGCAGTGAAGAGATCGAGCAGTTCTTC. Translating it yields CASSEEIEQFF.

This clonotype was found many times. The chain couples TRBV18 to TRBJ2-1; 13 bases match TRBD2. Trimming removed 3 bases from V and 4 bases from J; junction bases left unmatched: 6. The CDR3 has 17 amino acids. CDR1 is KGHSH and CDR2 is LQKENI in the germline V gene. DNA for the CDR3: TGTGCCAGCTCACCTCAACGGACTAGCGGGAGATACAATGAGCAGTTCTTC. It codes for CASSPQRTSGRYNEQFF. The variable domain in full, with the rest retrieved from reference TRBV18 and TRBJ2-1, is NAGVMQNPRHLVRRRGQEARLRCSPMKGHSHVYWYRQLPEEGLKFMVYLQKENIIDESGMPKERFSAEFPKEGPSILRIQQVVRGDSAAYFCASSPQRTSGRYNEQFFGPGTRLTVL.

The genes are TRBV29-1 and TRBJ2-3, with 11 bases that match TRBD1. CDR3 length equals 15 residues. After removal of 3 bases from V and 3 bases from J, the junction contained 5 bases not matched to a gene. Germline-derived CDR1 and CDR2 are SQVTM and ANQGSEA. CDR3 DNA sequence: TGCAGCGTTGAGGCGTGGGACAGGGGGACAGATACGCAGTATTTT. This encodes CSVEAWDRGTDTQYF.

This clonotype appeared many times. The J gene is TRBJ1-5, the V gene TRBV6-2 or TRBV6-3; TRBD1 aligns across 10 bases. Germline V lookup: CDR1 MNHEY, CDR2 SVGEGT. The V segment lost 4 bases and the J segment 5 bases; nucleotides outside the gene matches: 5. CDR3 length equals 15 residues. This CDR3 is CASSWTGGPDQPQHF. The CDR3 nucleotides read TGTGCCAGCAGTTGGACAGGGGGGCCGGATCAGCCCCAGCATTTT.

This clonotype appeared many times. The genes are TRBV6-2 or TRBV6-3 and TRBJ2-2; D call uncertain. Between the trimmed V and J ends, which lost 4 bases and 0 bases, there was a span of 0 bases. Germline V gives CDR1 MNHEY, CDR2 SVGEGT. The CDR3 contains 12 residues. Here the CDR3 reads CASSSNTGELFF. CDR3 bases: TGTGCCAGCAGTTCGAACACCGGGGAGCTGTTTTTT.

In its sample, this clonotype was seen many times. The gene calls are TRBV7-9 and TRBJ2-7, with D perhaps TRBD1 or TRBD2 (6 bases each). The CDR3 totals 14 residues. Germline V gene data show CDR1 as SEHNR and CDR2 as FQNEAQ (reference sequence). Trimming removed 4 bases from V and 5 bases from J, with 15 bases in between. Written as DNA, the CDR3 is TGTGCCAGCAGCTCGAGGGGGGCCGGGAACGAGCAGTACTTC. This sequence encodes CASSSRGAGNEQYF.

The V and J genes are TRBV28 and TRBJ1-2; 8 positions agree with TRBD1. After removal of 5 bases from V and 7 bases from J, the junction contained 9 bases not matched to a gene. Germline CDR1 MDHEN, CDR2 SYDVKM. The CDR3 contains 14 residues. CDR3 nucleotide sequence: TGTGCCAGCAGTCCGCAGGGGGCGCGTGGTGGCTACACCTTC. This translates into CASSPQGARGGYTF.

This clonotype has ten or more counts. The chain's CDR3 is CASSQRIMNTEAFF. In DNA form, the CDR3 reads TGTGCCAGCAGCCAACGGATCATGAACACTGAAGCTTTCTTT. The rearrangement links TRBV14 to TRBJ1-1; D not resolved. Trimming took off 2 bases at V and 0 bases at J, with 7 bases between the two ends. Germline CDR1 SGHDN, CDR2 FVKESK. The CDR3 length is 14 residues.

This clonotype occurred once. A much more abundant neighbour one base away suggests this may be a read error. The J gene is TRBJ1-2, the V gene TRBV12-3 or TRBV12-4; perhaps TRBD1 as D (6 bases). The CDR3 covers 18 residues. V gave up 5 bases and J gave up 4 bases, with 26 bases separating them. CDR3 sequence: CASSPLGTPSPRSYGYTF. The CDR3 nucleotides are TGTGCCAGCAGTCCCTTGGGGACACCCTCGCCAAGGAGCTATGGCTACACCTTC.

This clonotype was recorded a few times. The chain has TRBV12-5 and TRBJ2-7, with D unclear. This CDR3 is 14 amino acids long. The germline gives CDR1 LGHNT, CDR2 FRNRAP. V shed 5 bases and J shed 0 bases, with 11 bases lying between them. The CDR3 region has the DNA TGTGCTAGTGGTCCGCCCTATAGCTCCTACGAGCAGTACTTC. Its protein is CASGPPYSSYEQYF.

This clonotype was observed many times. The chain links TRBV6-2 or TRBV6-3 to TRBJ2-2; D may be TRBD2 (5 bases). The CDR3 runs 14 residues. The V and J ends lost 7 bases and 1 base respectively, with 10 bases between them. Germline CDR1 MNHEY, CDR2 SVGEGT. The DNA for the CDR3 is TGTGCCAGCAAGACGGAGGTGAACACCGGGGAGCTGTTTTTT. Protein: CASKTEVNTGELFF.

This clonotype was detected ten times or more. This chain connects TRBV11-2 to TRBJ2-3, with D possibly TRBD2 on 5 matching bases. Germline CDR1 reads SGHAT; CDR2 reads FQNNGV. Trimming removed 4 bases from V and 3 bases from J, with 17 bases in between. There are 16 residues in the CDR3. Written as DNA, the CDR3 is TGTGCCAGCAGCTCGTCACTAGGTTCGTGGACAGATACGCAGTATTTT. This translates into CASSSSLGSWTDTQYF. Full variable domain (remainder filled in from reference TRBV11-2 and TRBJ2-3): EAGVAQSPRYKIIEKRQSVAFWCNPISGHATLYWYQQILGQGPKLLIQFQNNGVVDDSQLPKDRFSAERLKGVDSTLKIQPAKLEDSAVYLCASSSSLGSWTDTQYFGPGTRLTVL.

This clonotype occurred many times. The V and J genes are TRBV2 and TRBJ1-5, with TRBD1 as a possible D gene (5 bases). Trimming pared 3 bases from V and 7 bases from J, leaving 10 bases between. The germline V gene encodes CDR1 SNHLY and CDR2 FYNNEI. The CDR3 runs 13 residues. DNA of the CDR3: TGTGCCAGCAGTGAGGGGGGTTGGCAGCCCCAGCATTTT. Protein sequence: CASSEGGWQPQHF.

This chain connects TRBV6-2 or TRBV6-3 to TRBJ2-3; 11 positions match TRBD2. The ends lost 7 bases at V and 3 bases at J; junction bases unmatched: 6. Germline CDR1 MNHEY, CDR2 SVGEGT. The CDR3 length is 15 residues. The CDR3 coding sequence is TGTGCCAGCACGGGACTAGCGGAGAGGACAGATACGCAGTATTTT. This encodes CASTGLAERTDTQYF.

The chain couples TRBV5-1 to TRBJ2-7; 9 bases align to TRBD2. This CDR3 region has 17 residues. The germline V gene has CDR1 SGHRS and CDR2 YFSETQ. Germline trimming cut 0 bases from V and 1 base from J; bases unmatched to any gene: 8. Written as DNA, the CDR3 is TGCGCCAGCAGCTTGGCCGCAGCTAGCGGGAAGTCCTACGAGCAGTACTTC. Its translation: CASSLAAASGKSYEQYF.